The 12 T cell receptor beta chains in this list originate from one sample, sequenced in a study of regulatory T cells in long-lasting Graves disease. As for time point: newly diagnosed GD, antithyroid drugs for less than 3 months. The authors made the TCR library using RNA they extracted from PBMCs. CDR3-region Arm-PCR and iRepertoire HTBI primers produced the TCR beta libraries. In TCRdb, the multiplex PCR reads were re-called with MiXCR into one record per CDR3 protein. The sample lists more than 300,000 distinct CDR3 sequences; roughly 10% were seen once. The same sample was also used in a study of T cells in Graves' hyperthyroidism and ophthalmopathy.

Sequencing used peripheral blood mononuclear cells (PBMCs), obtained at new diagnosis, from a patient treated with antithyroid drugs. These receptors all stem from a young woman with Graves disease.

At least ten counts were recorded for this clonotype. V gene TRBV11-1 combines with J gene TRBJ1-2; a weak D match, TRBD1 (5 bases). Trimming left V 5 bases short and J 4 bases short, with 20 bases between. Per the germline V gene, CDR1 is SGHAT and CDR2 is FQDESV (reference sequence). The CDR3 sequence is 16 residues long. The CDR3: CASSPGGAGLSYGYTF. The CDR3 region has the DNA TGTGCCAGCAGCCCAGGAGGAGCAGGGTTGAGCTATGGCTACACCTTC.

This clonotype appeared many times. The chain uses TRBV12-3 or TRBV12-4 and TRBJ1-5; the D gene is possibly TRBD1 (5 bases). Trimming removed 3 bases at V and 6 bases at J, with 12 bases between. CDR3 length: 14 amino acids. The CDR3 region is CASSFRDVGQPQHF. The CDR3 DNA sequence: TGTGCCAGCAGTTTCAGGGACGTGGGTCAGCCCCAGCATTTT.

This clonotype appeared many times. This chain joins TRBV7-6 and TRBJ2-3; D tentatively reads TRBD1 or TRBD2 (6 bases each). CDR3 length: 12 residues. The V gene lost 7 bases and the J gene lost 6 bases, with 11 bases spanning the gap. The germline CDR1 and CDR2 sequences are SGHVS and FNYEAQ. The CDR3 here is CASTFGGDTQYF. The CDR3, as DNA: TGTGCCAGCACCTTCGGGGGCGATACGCAGTATTTT. Combining the CDR3 with reference TRBV7-6 and TRBJ2-3 gives the whole variable domain GAGVSQSPRYKVTKRGQDVALRCDPISGHVSLYWYRQALGQGPEFLTYFNYEAQQDKSGLPNDRFSAERPEGSISTLTIQRTEQRDSAMYRCASTFGGDTQYFGPGTRLTVL.

This clonotype was picked up many times. The chain joins TRBV6-1 to TRBJ1-2; D is uncertain. CDR1 and CDR2 (germline): MNHNS, SASEGT. V shed 6 bases and J shed 4 bases, with 12 bases lying between them. CDR3 length equals 13 residues. The CDR3 coding sequence is TGTGCCAGCAGCGTCGGACGGAGCTATGGCTACACCTTC. This gives the protein CASSVGRSYGYTF.

This clonotype was seen ten or more times. The chain couples TRBV7-9 to TRBJ1-2; D call uncertain. This CDR3 has 11 residues. V was pared by 2 bases and J by 10 bases, with 8 bases between. Germline assignment: CDR1 SEHNR and CDR2 FQNEAQ (reference sequence). The CDR3 DNA follows: TGTGCCAGCAGCTTAAAAAGGGCCTACACCTTC. Protein product: CASSLKRAYTF.

Many counts were recorded for this clonotype. The gene calls are TRBV7-9 and TRBJ2-2, with D possibly matching TRBD1 (7 bases). Per germline, CDR1 SEHNR and CDR2 FQNEAQ (reference sequence). This CDR3 is built from 13 residues. Trimming cost V 3 bases and J 6 bases, with 8 bases left between them. For the CDR3, the DNA is TGTGCCAGCAGCTTCAGGGGGGCCGGGGAGCTGTTTTTT. Its translation is CASSFRGAGELFF.

This clonotype was seen more than once but under ten times. This may be a read error: a much more frequent sequence differs by one nucleotide. The gene calls are TRBV10-3 and TRBJ2-1, with TRBD2 as a possible D gene (6 bases). The J call may be faulty, since TRBJ2-5 better matches the DNA end. The CDR3 has 16 residues. Germline values: CDR1 ENHRY, CDR2 SYGVKD. CDR3 amino acids: CAISDRGGVSQETQYF. The CDR3 DNA sequence: TGTGCCATCAGTGATAGAGGCGGGGTGAGCCAAGAGACCCAGTACTTC.

V gene TRBV28 combines with J gene TRBJ1-6; 8 bases match TRBD1. Germline-derived CDR1 and CDR2 are MDHEN and SYDVKM. V was clipped by 5 bases and J by 4 bases; unmatched bases: 4. The CDR3 extends over 15 amino acids. The DNA of the CDR3 is TGTGCCAGCAGTCTCCGGACAGGGTATAATTCACCCCTCCACTTT. Translated: CASSLRTGYNSPLHF. The variable domain in full, completed from reference TRBV28 and TRBJ1-6, reads DVKVTQSSRYLVKRTGEKVFLECVQDMDHENMFWYRQDPGLGLRLIYFSYDVKMKEKGDIPEGYSVSREKKERFSLILESASTNQTSMYLCASSLRTGYNSPLHFGNGTRLTVT.

In its sample, this clonotype was seen many times. The chain recombines TRBV6-5 with TRBJ2-7; D is unclear. This CDR3 has 18 amino acids. Germline V gives CDR1 MNHEY, CDR2 SVGAGI. The V gene lost 0 bases and the J gene lost 4 bases, with 22 bases spanning the gap. The CDR3 spells CASSYSTLAFHLEYEQYF. For the CDR3, the DNA is TGTGCCAGCAGTTACTCCACGCTCGCTTTCCATCTTGAATACGAGCAGTACTTC.

Ten or more counts support this clonotype. The V call is TRBV5-1, the J call TRBJ1-1, with D possibly matching TRBD1 (5 bases). The germline V gene has CDR1 SGHRS and CDR2 YFSETQ. This CDR3 has 17 residues. V lost 0 bases to trimming and J lost 2 bases, with 17 bases between them. The CDR3 bases are TGCGCCAGCAGCTTGGCCCTCCGGGGGGTCTTAAACACTGAAGCTTTCTTT. Translating gives CASSLALRGVLNTEAFF.

This clonotype was counted between two and nine times. A read error may explain this, as a much larger clone is one base away. It is likely a read error, because the conserved phenylalanine at the end of the CDR3 is missing. The J gene is TRBJ2-5, the V gene TRBV11-2; 9 bases are a match to TRBD2. Losses at the gene ends were 5 bases for V and 5 bases for J; bases not matched to a gene: 9. In germline, CDR1 is SGHAT, CDR2 FQNNGV. The CDR3 loop spans 15 amino acids. The CDR3 reads CASSVTSGRPETQYL. DNA of the CDR3: TGTGCCAGCAGCGTCACTAGCGGGCGACCGGAGACCCAGTACCTC.

The sample holds a few counts of this clonotype. The rearrangement joins TRBV29-1 to TRBJ2-6; D uncertain. The CDR3 contains 12 residues. Per germline, CDR1 SQVTM and CDR2 ANQGSEA. The V gene lost 8 bases and the J gene lost 0 bases, with 5 bases spanning the gap. CDR3 coding DNA: TGCAGCTTCGACTCTGGGGCCAACGTCCTGACTTTC. Translated, it gives CSFDSGANVLTF.